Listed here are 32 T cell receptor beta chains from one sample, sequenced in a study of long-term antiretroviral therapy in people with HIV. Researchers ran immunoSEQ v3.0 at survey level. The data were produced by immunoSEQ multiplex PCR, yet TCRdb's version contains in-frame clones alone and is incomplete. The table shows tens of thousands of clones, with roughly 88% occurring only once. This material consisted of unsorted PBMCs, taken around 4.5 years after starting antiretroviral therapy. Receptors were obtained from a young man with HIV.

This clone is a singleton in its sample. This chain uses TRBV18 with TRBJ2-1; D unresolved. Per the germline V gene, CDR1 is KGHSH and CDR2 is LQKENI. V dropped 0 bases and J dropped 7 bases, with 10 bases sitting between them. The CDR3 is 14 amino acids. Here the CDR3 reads CASSPPSRTNEQFF. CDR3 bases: TGTGCCAGCTCACCACCATCCAGAACTAATGAGCAGTTCTTC.

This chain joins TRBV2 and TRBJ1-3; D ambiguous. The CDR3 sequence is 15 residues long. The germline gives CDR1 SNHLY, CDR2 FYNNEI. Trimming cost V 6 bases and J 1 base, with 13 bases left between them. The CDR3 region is CASRLSGGSGNTIYF. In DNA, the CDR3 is TGTGCCAGCAGACTCTCAGGAGGATCTGGAAACACCATATATTTT.

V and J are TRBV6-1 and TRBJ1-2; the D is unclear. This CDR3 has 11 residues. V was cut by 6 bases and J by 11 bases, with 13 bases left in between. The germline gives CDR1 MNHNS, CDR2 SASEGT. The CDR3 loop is CASREWALYTF. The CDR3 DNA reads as TGTGCCAGCAGGGAATGGGCTCTTTACACCTTC.

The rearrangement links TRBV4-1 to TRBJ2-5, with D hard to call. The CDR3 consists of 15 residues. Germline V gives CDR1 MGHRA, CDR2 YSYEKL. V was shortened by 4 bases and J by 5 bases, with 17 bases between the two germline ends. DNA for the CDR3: TGCGCCAGCAGCCGAACGCTGCTGCTTCGGGAGACCCAGTACTTC. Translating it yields CASSRTLLLRETQYF.

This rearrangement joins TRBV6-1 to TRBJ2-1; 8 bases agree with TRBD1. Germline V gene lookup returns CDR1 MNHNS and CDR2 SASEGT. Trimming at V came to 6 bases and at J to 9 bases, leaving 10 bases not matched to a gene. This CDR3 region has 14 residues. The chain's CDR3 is CASSATGGGGEQFF. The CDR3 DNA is TGTGCCAGCAGCGCCACAGGGGGAGGCGGTGAGCAGTTCTTC.

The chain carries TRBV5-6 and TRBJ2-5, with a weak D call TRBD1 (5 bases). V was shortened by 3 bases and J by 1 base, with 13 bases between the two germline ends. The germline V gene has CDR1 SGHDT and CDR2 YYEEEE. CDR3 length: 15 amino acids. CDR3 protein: CASSYRTLTQETQYF. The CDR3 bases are TGTGCCAGCAGCTACAGGACGCTCACCCAAGAGACCCAGTACTTC.

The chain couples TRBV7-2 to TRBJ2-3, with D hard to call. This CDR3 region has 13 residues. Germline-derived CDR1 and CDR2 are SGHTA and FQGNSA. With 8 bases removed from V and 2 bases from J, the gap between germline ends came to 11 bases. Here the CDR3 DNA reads TGTGCCAGCGGTAAGGAGTACACAGATACGCAGTATTTT. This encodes CASGKEYTDTQYF.

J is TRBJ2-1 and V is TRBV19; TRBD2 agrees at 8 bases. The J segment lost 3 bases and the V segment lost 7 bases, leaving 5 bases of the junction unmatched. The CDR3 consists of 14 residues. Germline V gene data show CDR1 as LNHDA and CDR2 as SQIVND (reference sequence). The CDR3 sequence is CASKPGLDYNEQFF. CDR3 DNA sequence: TGTGCCAGTAAACCGGGACTAGACTACAATGAGCAGTTCTTC.

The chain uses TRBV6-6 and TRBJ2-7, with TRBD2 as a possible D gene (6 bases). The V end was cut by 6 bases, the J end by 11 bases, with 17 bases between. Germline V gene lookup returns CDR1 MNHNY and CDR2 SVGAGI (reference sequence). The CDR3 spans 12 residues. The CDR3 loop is CASRTGGNPEYF. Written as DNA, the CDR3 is TGTGCCAGCAGGACCGGAGGGAACCCTGAGTACTTC.

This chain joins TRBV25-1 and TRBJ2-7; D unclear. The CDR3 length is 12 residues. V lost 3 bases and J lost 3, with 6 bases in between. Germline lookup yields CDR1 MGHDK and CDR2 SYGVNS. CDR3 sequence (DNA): TGTGCCAGCAGTGATCGTTTCTACGAGCAGTACTTC. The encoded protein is CASSDRFYEQYF.

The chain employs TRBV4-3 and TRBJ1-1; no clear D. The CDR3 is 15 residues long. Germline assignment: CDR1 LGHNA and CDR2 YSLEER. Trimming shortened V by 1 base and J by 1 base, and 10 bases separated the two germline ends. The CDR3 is CASSQGIGTNTEAFF. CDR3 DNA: TGCGCCAGCAGCCAAGGGATTGGAACGAACACTGAAGCTTTCTTT.

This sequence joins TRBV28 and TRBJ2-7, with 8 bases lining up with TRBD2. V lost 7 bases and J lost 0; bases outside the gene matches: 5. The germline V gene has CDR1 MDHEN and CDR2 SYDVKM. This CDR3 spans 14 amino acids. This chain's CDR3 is CASKRTSISYEQYF. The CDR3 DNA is TGTGCCAGCAAGAGGACTAGCATCTCCTACGAGCAGTACTTC.

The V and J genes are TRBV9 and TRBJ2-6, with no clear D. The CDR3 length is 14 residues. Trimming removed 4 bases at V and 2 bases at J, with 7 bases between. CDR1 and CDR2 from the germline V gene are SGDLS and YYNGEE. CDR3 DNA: TGTGCCAGCAGCCCCACCCCTGGGGCCAACGTCCTGACTTTC. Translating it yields CASSPTPGANVLTF.

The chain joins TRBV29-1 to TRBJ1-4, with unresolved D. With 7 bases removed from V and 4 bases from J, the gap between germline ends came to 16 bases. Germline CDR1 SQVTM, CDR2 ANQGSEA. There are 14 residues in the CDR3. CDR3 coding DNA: TGCAGCGAGGGAGGATGGGAGGGTAATGAAAAACTGTTTTTT. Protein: CSEGGWEGNEKLFF.

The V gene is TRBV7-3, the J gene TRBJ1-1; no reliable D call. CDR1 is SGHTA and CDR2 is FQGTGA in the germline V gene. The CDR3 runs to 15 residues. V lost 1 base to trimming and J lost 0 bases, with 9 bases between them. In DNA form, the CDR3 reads TGTGCCAGCAGCTTAATACCCGGTATGAACACTGAAGCTTTCTTT. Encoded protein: CASSLIPGMNTEAFF.

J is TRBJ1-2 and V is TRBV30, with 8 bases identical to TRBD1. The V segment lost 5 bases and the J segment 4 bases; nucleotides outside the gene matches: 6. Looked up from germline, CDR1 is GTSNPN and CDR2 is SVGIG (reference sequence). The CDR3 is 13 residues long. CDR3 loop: CAWGRGPGYGYTF. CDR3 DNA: TGTGCCTGGGGCAGGGGGCCTGGCTATGGCTACACCTTC.

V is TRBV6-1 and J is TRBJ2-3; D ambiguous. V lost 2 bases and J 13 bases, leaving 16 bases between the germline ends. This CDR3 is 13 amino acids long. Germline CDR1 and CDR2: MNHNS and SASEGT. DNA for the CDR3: TGTGCCAGCAGTGAATCAGTCAGTTTCATGGAGTATTTT. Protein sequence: CASSESVSFMEYF.

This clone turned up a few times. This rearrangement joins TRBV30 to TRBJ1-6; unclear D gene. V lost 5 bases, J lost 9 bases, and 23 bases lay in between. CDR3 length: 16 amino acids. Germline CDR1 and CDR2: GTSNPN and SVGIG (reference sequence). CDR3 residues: CAWFKAVFPGFSPLHF. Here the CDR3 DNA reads TGTGCCTGGTTTAAGGCCGTGTTCCCGGGGTTTTCACCCCTCCACTTT.

The CDR3 coding sequence is TGTGCCAGCTCACCCACCGCAACAGGGGACACTGAAGCTTTCTTT. As protein: CASSPTATGDTEAFF. The gene calls are TRBV18 and TRBJ1-1; 7 bases are shared with TRBD1. With 3 bases clipped from V and 3 bases from J, the junction kept 7 bases outside the gene matches. The CDR3 consists of 15 residues. Germline V gene lookup returns CDR1 KGHSH and CDR2 LQKENI. The full variable domain, with the rest looked up from reference TRBV18 and TRBJ1-1, is NAGVMQNPRHLVRRRGQEARLRCSPMKGHSHVYWYRQLPEEGLKFMVYLQKENIIDESGMPKERFSAEFPKEGPSILRIQQVVRGDSAAYFCASSPTATGDTEAFFGQGTRLTVV.

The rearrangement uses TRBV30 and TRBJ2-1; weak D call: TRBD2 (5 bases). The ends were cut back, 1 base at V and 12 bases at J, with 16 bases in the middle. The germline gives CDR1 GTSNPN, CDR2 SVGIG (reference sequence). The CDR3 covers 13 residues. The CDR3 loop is CAWSGSGIEPQFF. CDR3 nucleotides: TGTGCCTGGAGTGGATCCGGGATCGAGCCGCAGTTCTTC.

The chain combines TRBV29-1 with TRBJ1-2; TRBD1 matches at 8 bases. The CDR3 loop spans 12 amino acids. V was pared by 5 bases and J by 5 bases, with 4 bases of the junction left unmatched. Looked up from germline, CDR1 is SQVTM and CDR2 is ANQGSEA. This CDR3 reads CSVRTGTYGYTF. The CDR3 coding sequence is TGCAGCGTTCGGACAGGGACGTATGGCTACACCTTC.

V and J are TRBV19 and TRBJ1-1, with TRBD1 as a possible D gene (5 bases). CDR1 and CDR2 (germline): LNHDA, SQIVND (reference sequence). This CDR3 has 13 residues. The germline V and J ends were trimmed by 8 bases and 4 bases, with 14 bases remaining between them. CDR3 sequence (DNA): TGTGCCAGTGGGGGGAGTCGGAGCACTGAAGCTTTCTTT. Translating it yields CASGGSRSTEAFF.

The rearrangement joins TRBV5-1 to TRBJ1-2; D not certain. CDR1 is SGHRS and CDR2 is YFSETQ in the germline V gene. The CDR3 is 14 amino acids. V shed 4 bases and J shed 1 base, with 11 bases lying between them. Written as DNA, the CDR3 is TGCGCCAGCAGCGAACGCCCGGATAACTATGGCTACACCTTC. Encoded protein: CASSERPDNYGYTF.

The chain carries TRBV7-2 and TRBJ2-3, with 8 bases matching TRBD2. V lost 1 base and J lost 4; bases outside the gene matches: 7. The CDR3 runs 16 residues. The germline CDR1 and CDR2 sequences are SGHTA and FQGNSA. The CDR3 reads CASSLGGGRNPDTQYF. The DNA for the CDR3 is TGTGCCAGCAGCTTAGGGGGCGGGAGGAACCCAGATACGCAGTATTTT.

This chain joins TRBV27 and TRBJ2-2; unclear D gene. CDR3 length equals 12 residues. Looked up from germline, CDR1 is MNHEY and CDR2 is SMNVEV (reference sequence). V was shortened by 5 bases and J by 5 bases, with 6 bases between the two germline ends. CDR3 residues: CASSPPTGELFF. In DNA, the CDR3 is TGTGCCAGCAGTCCTCCGACCGGGGAGCTGTTTTTT.

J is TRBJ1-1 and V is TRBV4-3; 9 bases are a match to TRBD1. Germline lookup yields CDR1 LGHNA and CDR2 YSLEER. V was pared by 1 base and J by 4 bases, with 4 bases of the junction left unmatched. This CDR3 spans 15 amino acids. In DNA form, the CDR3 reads TGCGCCAGCAGCCAAGGGACAGGGGAAGGCACTGAAGCTTTCTTT. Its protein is CASSQGTGEGTEAFF.

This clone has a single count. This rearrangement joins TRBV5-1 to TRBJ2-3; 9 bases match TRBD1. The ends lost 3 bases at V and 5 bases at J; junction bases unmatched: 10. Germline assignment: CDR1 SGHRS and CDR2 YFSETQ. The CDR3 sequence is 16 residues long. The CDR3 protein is CASSSSVGTGQDTQYF. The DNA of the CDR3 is TGCGCCAGCAGCTCCTCCGTTGGGACAGGGCAAGATACGCAGTATTTT.

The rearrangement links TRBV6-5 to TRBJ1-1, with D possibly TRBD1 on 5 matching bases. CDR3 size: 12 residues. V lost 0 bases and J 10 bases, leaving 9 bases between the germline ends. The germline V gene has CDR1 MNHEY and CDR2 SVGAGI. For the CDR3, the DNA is TGTGCCAGCAGTTACTCGAGGGGAATAGCTTTCTTT. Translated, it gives CASSYSRGIAFF.

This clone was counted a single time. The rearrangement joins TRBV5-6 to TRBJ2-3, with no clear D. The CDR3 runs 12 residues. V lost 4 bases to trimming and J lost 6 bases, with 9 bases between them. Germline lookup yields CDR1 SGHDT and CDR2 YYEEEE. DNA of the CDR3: TGTGCCAGCAGCCTCCGGGCCGATACGCAGTATTTT. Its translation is CASSLRADTQYF.

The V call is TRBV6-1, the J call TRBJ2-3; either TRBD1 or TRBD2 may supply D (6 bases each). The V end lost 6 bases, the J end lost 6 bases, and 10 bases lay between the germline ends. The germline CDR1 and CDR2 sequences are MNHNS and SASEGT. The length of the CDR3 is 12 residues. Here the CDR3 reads CASSQGGDTQYF. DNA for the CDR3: TGTGCCAGCAGCCAAGGGGGGGATACGCAGTATTTT.

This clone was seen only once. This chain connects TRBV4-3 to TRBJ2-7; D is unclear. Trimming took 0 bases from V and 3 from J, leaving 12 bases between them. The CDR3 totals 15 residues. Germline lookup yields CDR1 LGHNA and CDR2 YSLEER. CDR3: CASSQDRHQNYEQYF. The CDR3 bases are TGCGCCAGCAGCCAAGATCGGCATCAAAACTACGAGCAGTACTTC.

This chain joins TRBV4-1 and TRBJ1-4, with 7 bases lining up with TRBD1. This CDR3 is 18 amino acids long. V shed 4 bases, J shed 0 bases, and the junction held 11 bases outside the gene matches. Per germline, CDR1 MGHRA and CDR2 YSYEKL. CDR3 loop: CASSLTRDRPTTNEKLFF. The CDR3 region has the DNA TGCGCCAGCAGCCTTACCCGGGACAGACCAACAACTAATGAAAAACTGTTTTTT.